This T cell receptor beta chain was documented in a study of early T cells in non-severe SARS-CoV-2 infection. Looking at the study overall: Sequencing of bulk RNA from unsorted whole blood was done, without chain pairing. The study, taken as a whole, reports: Database matching using VDJdb favored anti-spike CD8 responses, with private and CD4 specificities left missing.

V lost 8 bases, J lost 6 bases, and 16 bases lay in between. Germline V gene data show CDR1 as MDHEN and CDR2 as SYDVKM. The CDR3 extends over 13 amino acids. Many counts were recorded for this clonotype. What it recognizes is unknown. Unique molecular identifiers were attached to individual cDNA molecules. TCRdb re-called the 5' RACE reads with MiXCR, one entry per CDR3 protein. The sample shows about 45,000 distinct CDR3 sequences, about 9.9% of them seen only once. J is TRBJ1-2 and V is TRBV28; D uncertain. This receptor was identified in an adult who was a healthcare worker with PCR-confirmed SARS-CoV-2 infection or an uninfected control (not recorded which). Sequencing used whole blood. The CDR3: CASVRRDLDGYTF. CDR3 sequence (DNA): TGTGCCAGCGTTCGGCGGGATTTAGATGGCTACACCTTC.